The rows below give T cell receptor beta chains drawn from one sample of a study of CD8+ T cells in alopecia areata. Sequencing was performed with immunoSEQ multiplex PCR; in TCRdb, only in-frame clones are kept and a portion is missing. The sample has about 180,000 clones, 58% seen once. The sample was CD4+ T cells sorted from blood, taken at approximately week 56, from a patient treated with tofacitinib. All receptors derive from a human donor with alopecia areata. CDR3s include the opening cysteine and the closing phenylalanine or tryptophan. A D gene is named only where the DNA matches it firmly. The size entry is marked missing in some rows and otherwise reads once, few, many or a size class.

size	D	V	J	CDR3	DNA
.	.	TRBV6-1	TRBJ2-7	CASSIYEQYF	TGTGCCAGCAGTATTTACGAGCAGTACTTC
few	.	TRBV29-1	TRBJ2-5	CSVVLQASYQETQYF	TGCAGCGTTGTCTTGCAGGCCTCGTACCAAGAGACCCAGTACTTC
few	TRBD1	TRBV29-1	TRBJ1-1	CSVDKQGASTEAFF	TGCAGCGTAGATAAACAGGGGGCGAGCACTGAAGCTTTCTTT
many	.	TRBV18	TRBJ1-1	CASSFAGRDTEAFF	TGTGCCAGCTCATTCGCGGGGCGAGACACTGAAGCTTTCTTT
few	.	TRBV20-1	TRBJ2-3	CSASKEDTQYF	TGCAGTGCTAGTAAAGAGGATACGCAGTATTTT
few	TRBD1	TRBV30	TRBJ2-6	CAGPGQMYSGANVLTF	TGTGCCGGACCGGGACAGATGTACTCTGGGGCCAACGTCCTGACTTTC
.	.	TRBV2	TRBJ1-5	CASRQGPNQPQHF	TGTGCCAGCAGGCAAGGTCCCAACCAGCCCCAGCATTTT
.	.	TRBV6-1	TRBJ2-5	CASMYETQYF	TGTGCCAGCATGTATGAGACCCAGTACTTC
few	.	TRBV29-1	TRBJ2-3	CSVVPAGGRTDTQYF	TGCAGCGTTGTGCCCGCCGGGGGCCGGACAGATACGCAGTATTTT
.	TRBD2	TRBV4-2	TRBJ2-1	CASSQESSGGLRAEQFF	TGTGCCAGCAGCCAAGAGTCTAGCGGGGGCTTAAGGGCCGAGCAGTTCTTC
.	.	TRBV30	TRBJ1-5	CAWSVLDQPQHF	TGTGCCTGGAGTGTACTCGACCAGCCCCAGCATTTT
.	TRBD1	TRBV29-1	TRBJ2-7	CSADVGQGAEQYF	TGCAGCGCCGACGTGGGACAGGGGGCCGAGCAGTACTTC
.	.	TRBV7-7	TRBJ1-1	CASSSNMNTEAFF	TGTGCCAGCAGCTCCAACATGAACACTGAAGCTTTCTTT
.	.	TRBV2	TRBJ2-1	CASSHAVILHGTDEQFF	TGTGCCAGCAGTCACGCCGTCATTTTACACGGTACCGATGAGCAGTTCTTC
few	.	TRBV5-6	TRBJ2-2	CASSLGHSGTGELFF	TGTGCCAGCAGCTTGGGACACAGCGGCACCGGGGAGCTGTTTTTT
.	.	TRBV29-1	TRBJ2-2	CSAQLSRTNTGELFF	TGCAGCGCTCAACTTAGCCGAACAAACACCGGGGAGCTGTTTTTT
few	TRBD1	TRBV6-6	TRBJ2-6	CASSSTGSGANVLTF	TGTGCCAGCAGTTCGACAGGGTCTGGGGCCAACGTCCTGACTTTC
.	.	TRBV29-1	TRBJ2-5	CSVEHAGPLQEGRETQYF	TGCAGCGTTGAGCACGCAGGTCCTCTACAGGAGGGTAGGGAGACCCAGTACTTC
.	.	TRBV6-5	TRBJ2-7	CASSYSAVGYEQYF	TGTGCCAGCAGTTACTCCGCCGTGGGCTACGAGCAGTACTTC
.	TRBD1	TRBV5-1	TRBJ2-3	CASSPTGSTDTQYF	TGCGCCAGCAGCCCGACAGGGAGCACAGATACGCAGTATTTT
.	.	TRBV5-5	TRBJ2-5	CASSFQGPQETQYF	TGTGCCAGCAGCTTCCAGGGGCCCCAAGAGACCCAGTACTTC
.	.	TRBV29-1	TRBJ2-5	CSGTDRGQTQYF	TGCAGCGGTACCGACCGGGGCCAGACCCAGTACTTC
.	.	TRBV7-8	TRBJ1-5	CASSLDVNQPQHF	TGTGCCAGCAGCTTAGACGTAAATCAGCCCCAGCATTTT
.	.	TRBV4-2	TRBJ2-5	CASSQDGGTQYF	TGTGCCAGCAGCCAAGATGGGGGGACCCAGTACTTC
.	.	TRBV7-2	TRBJ2-1	CASSWGKENEQFF	TGTGCCAGCAGCTGGGGAAAAGAGAATGAGCAGTTCTTC
.	.	TRBV6-1	TRBJ2-1	CASSVNEQFF	TGTGCCAGCAGTGTCAATGAGCAGTTCTTC
.	.	TRBV6-5	TRBJ2-4	CASSPAGQTKNIQYF	TGTGCCAGCAGTCCCGCAGGTCAGACCAAAAACATTCAGTACTTC
.	.	TRBV5-1	TRBJ1-2	CASSLAGQGMDGYTF	TGCGCCAGCAGCTTGGCCGGGCAGGGCATGGATGGCTACACCTTC
.	TRBD2	TRBV27	TRBJ2-3	CASSSAGTSGGGTDTQYF	TGTGCCAGCAGTTCCGCCGGGACTAGCGGGGGAGGCACAGATACGCAGTATTTT
.	.	TRBV6-5	TRBJ1-2	CASSLASSNYGYTF	TGTGCCAGCAGTTTAGCCTCTTCTAACTATGGCTACACCTTC
.	TRBD2	TRBV2	TRBJ2-1	CASGTSGGKVF	TGTGCCAGCGGGACTAGCGGGGGGAAGGTCTTC
few	.	TRBV11-2	TRBJ1-2	CASSAHSYGYTF	TGTGCCAGCAGCGCCCACAGCTATGGCTACACCTTC
medium-sized	.	TRBV6-1	TRBJ2-2	CASSELASGELFF	TGTGCCAGCAGTGAACTAGCATCCGGGGAGCTGTTTTTT
.	TRBD1	TRBV5-1	TRBJ1-1	CASSLVEGAWTEAFF	TGCGCCAGCAGCTTGGTGGAGGGGGCATGGACTGAAGCTTTCTTT
.	.	TRBV7-9	TRBJ2-7	CASSLALHNEQYF	TGTGCCAGCAGCTTAGCGCTCCATAACGAGCAGTACTTC
.	.	TRBV4-1	TRBJ1-6	CASSPGPPRNLHF	TGCGCCAGCAGCCCGGGACCCCCACGAAACCTCCACTTT
.	TRBD2	TRBV5-1	TRBJ2-5	CASSLQLAETQYF	TGCGCCAGCAGCCTTCAACTAGCGGAGACCCAGTACTTC
.	.	TRBV5-1	TRBJ1-2	CASSLRGNYGYTF	TGCGCCAGCAGCCTCAGGGGTAACTATGGCTACACCTTC
once	.	TRBV7-4	TRBJ2-5	CASTISGQETQYF	TGTGCCAGCACCATTTCGGGGCAAGAGACCCAGTACTTC
.	.	TRBV30	TRBJ2-1	CAWMRGPYNEQFF	TGTGCCTGGATGCGGGGGCCATACAATGAGCAGTTCTTC
.	.	TRBV11-3	TRBJ2-7	CASSLRTPHEQYF	TGTGCCAGCAGCTTAAGGACCCCCCACGAGCAGTACTTC
once	.	TRBV5-1	TRBJ2-5	CASSLEGRDETQYF	TGCGCCAGCAGCTTGGAGGGCAGGGACGAGACCCAGTACTTC
few	.	TRBV30	TRBJ2-7	CAWSVAYEQYF	TGTGCCTGGAGTGTTGCCTACGAGCAGTACTTC
.	.	TRBV15	TRBJ1-1	CATSRRRFSGGTEAFF	TGTGCCACCAGCAGAAGACGATTCTCGGGAGGTACTGAAGCTTTCTTT
.	.	TRBV19	TRBJ1-5	CASSIEKQPQHF	TGTGCCAGTAGTATAGAGAAGCAGCCCCAGCATTTT
.	TRBD1	TRBV5-1	TRBJ2-7	CASSQQGTYEQYF	TGCGCCAGCAGCCAACAGGGGACCTACGAGCAGTACTTC
.	TRBD1	TRBV2	TRBJ1-2	CASSGRTGGYGYTF	TGTGCCAGCAGTGGAAGGACAGGGGGGTATGGCTACACCTTC
.	.	TRBV19	TRBJ1-2	CASSPSPESNYGYTF	TGTGCCAGTAGCCCTAGTCCAGAATCTAACTATGGCTACACCTTC
few	.	TRBV29-1	TRBJ2-3	CSVRGRITDTQYF	TGCAGCGTTCGCGGGCGAATCACAGATACGCAGTATTTT
few	.	TRBV29-1	TRBJ2-5	CSVALRQKETQYF	TGCAGCGTTGCCCTCCGACAAAAAGAGACCCAGTACTTC
.	TRBD2	TRBV30	TRBJ2-1	CAWRASGGFYNEQFF	TGTGCCTGGAGGGCCAGCGGGGGCTTCTACAATGAGCAGTTCTTC